This TCR beta chain originates from a study of blood T cells in healthy people across ages. Study-wide background: Template switching retrieved approximately one barcoded beta molecule for each two T cells. The study, taken as a whole, reports: Estimated diversity, derived from one million T cells, was regarded as an underestimate. Unknown donor CMV status possibly confounded expanded clonotype changes.

This clonotype was counted a few times. Its specificity is unknown. For the second PCR, which ran for about 6 to 12 cycles, a sample-barcoded 5' primer and a J-beta primer mix were used. In TCRdb, the 5' RACE reads were re-called with MiXCR into one record per CDR3 protein. The data hold around 1,500,000 distinct CDR3 sequences, with under 30% observed a single time. The length of the CDR3 is 14 residues. From germline, CDR1 is SEHNR and CDR2 FQNEAQ (reference sequence). Trimming pared 2 bases from V and 1 base from J, leaving 8 bases between. The clonotype comes from a woman in her twenties or thirties in good health. Sequencing used blood. The rearrangement uses TRBV7-9 and TRBJ1-2; D remains unclear. The CDR3 DNA reads TGTGCCAGCAGCTTACTGGTGGATAACTATGGCTACACCTTC. It is translated as CASSLLVDNYGYTF.